Listed here are 5 T cell receptor beta chains from one sample, sequenced in a study of cytomegalovirus exposure and HLA in healthy donors. The PCR contained 60 Vbeta and 13 Jbeta primers. Using immunoSEQ multiplex PCR, the repertoire was profiled, and TCRdb retains in-frame clones only, with some absent. This table has more than 75,000 clones, roughly 72% appearing once. The material sequenced was PBMCs. The source is a woman in her forties or fifties in good health and CMV-seropositive.

The CDR3 bases are TGTGCCAGCAGCGTAGGGGGGGCGGGAGGGAACTACAATGAGCAGTTCTTC. Translated: CASSVGGAGGNYNEQFF. The chain couples TRBV9 to TRBJ2-1, with 9 bases matching TRBD2. CDR1 SGDLS and CDR2 YYNGEE come from the germline V gene. V lost 0 bases and J lost 3; bases outside the gene matches: 7. This CDR3 contains 17 residues. The complete variable domain, with remaining parts taken from reference TRBV9 and TRBJ2-1, reads DSGVTQTPKHLITATGQRVTLRCSPRSGDLSVYWYQQSLDQGLQFLIQYYNGEERAKGNILERFSAQQFPDLHSELNLSSLELGDSALYFCASSVGGAGGNYNEQFFGPGTRLTVL.

The chain has TRBV27 and TRBJ1-4, with 8 bases aligning to TRBD1. This CDR3 spans 13 amino acids. Looked up from germline, CDR1 is MNHEY and CDR2 is SMNVEV (reference sequence). Germline trimming cut 5 bases from V and 12 bases from J; bases unmatched to any gene: 8. CDR3 residues: CASSHKGTGELFF. DNA for the CDR3: TGTGCCAGCAGTCACAAGGGGACAGGCGAACTGTTTTTT.

The CDR3 DNA sequence: TGTGCCAGCAGCCCAGGGAGGTACCAAGAGACCCAGTACTTC. Amino acid sequence: CASSPGRYQETQYF. The chain employs TRBV28 and TRBJ2-5, with D tentatively TRBD2 (6 bases). The CDR3 sequence is 14 residues long. Trimming removed 6 bases at V and 0 bases at J, with 11 bases between. CDR1 and CDR2 from the germline V gene are MDHEN and SYDVKM. Variable domain in full (rest from reference TRBV28 and TRBJ2-5): DVKVTQSSRYLVKRTGEKVFLECVQDMDHENMFWYRQDPGLGLRLIYFSYDVKMKEKGDIPEGYSVSREKKERFSLILESASTNQTSMYLCASSPGRYQETQYFGPGTRLLVL.

The gene calls are TRBV4-1 and TRBJ1-5, with 7 bases that match TRBD1. Germline CDR1 reads MGHRA; CDR2 reads YSYEKL. CDR3 length: 17 residues. Trimming cost V 3 bases and J 3 bases; bases outside gene matches: 11. The CDR3 DNA is TGCGCCAGCAGCCAGGACGGAGACAGGGCGGTCAATCAGCCCCAGCATTTT. Protein: CASSQDGDRAVNQPQHF.

The CDR3 spells CASSRTSGNEQFF. The CDR3 bases are TGTGCCAGCAGCAGGACTAGCGGCAATGAGCAGTTCTTC. The V gene is TRBV5-4, the J gene TRBJ2-1, with 10 nucleotides matching TRBD2. The CDR3 length is 13 residues. The V gene's germline CDR1 is SGHNT and CDR2 YYREEE (reference sequence). V was clipped by 4 bases and J by 6 bases; unmatched bases: 1.